This TCR beta chain was documented in a study of CXCR3-negative and CXCR3-positive naive CD8 T cells. On the study more broadly: The TRB read total, roughly 150 million, broke down to about 1.5 +/- 0.3 million reads per library. Study-wide results and caveats: Within a donor, both naive subsets shared TRBV-TRBJ usage, unlike memory cells. More hydrophobic TRB CDR3s were found in CXCR3-positive naive cells than in CXCR3-negative naive cells.

This CDR3 comprises 13 residues. A CD45RO-CCR7+CD27+CD95- phenotype identified naive CD8+ T cells. Researchers prepared the TRB cDNA libraries using 5' RACE with UMI labels. TCRdb processed the 5' RACE reads again and assigns one entry to each CDR3 protein, with no DNA. The sample has tens of thousands of distinct CDR3 sequences; the top ten hold 4.8%. A word on this clonotype: Its specificity is unknown.

Material for sequencing was naive CXCR3+ CD8+ T cells from blood. Subset indicated: CD45RO-CCR7+CD27+CD95- naive CD8+ T cells expressing CXCR3 (TNR3+). The rearrangement joins TRBV12-3 or TRBV12-4 to TRBJ2-3; TCRdb lists TRBD1, though no DNA is available to test this call. The TCR was taken from a human donor in good health. Some clones in this sample may be carry-over from other donors' samples. CDR3 sequence: CATQTGETDTQYF.